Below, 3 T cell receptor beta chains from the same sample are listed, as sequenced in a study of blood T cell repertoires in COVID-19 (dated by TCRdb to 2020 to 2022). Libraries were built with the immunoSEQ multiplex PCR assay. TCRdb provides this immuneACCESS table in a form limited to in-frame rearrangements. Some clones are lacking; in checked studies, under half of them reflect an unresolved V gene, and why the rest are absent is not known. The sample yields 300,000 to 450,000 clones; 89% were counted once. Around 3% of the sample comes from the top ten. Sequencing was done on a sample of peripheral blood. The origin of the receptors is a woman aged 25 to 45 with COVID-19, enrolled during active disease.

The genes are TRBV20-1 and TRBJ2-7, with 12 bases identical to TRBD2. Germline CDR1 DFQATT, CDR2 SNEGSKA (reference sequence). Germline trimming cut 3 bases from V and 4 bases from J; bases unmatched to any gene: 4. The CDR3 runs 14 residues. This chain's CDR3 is CSASSLAGGYEQYF. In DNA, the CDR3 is TGCAGTGCTAGTTCACTAGCGGGGGGATACGAGCAGTACTTC.

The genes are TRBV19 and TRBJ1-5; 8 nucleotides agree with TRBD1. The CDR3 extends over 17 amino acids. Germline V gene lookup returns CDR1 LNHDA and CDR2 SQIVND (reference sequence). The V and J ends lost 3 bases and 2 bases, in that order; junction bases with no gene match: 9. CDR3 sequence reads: CASSIRDRGGGNQPQHF. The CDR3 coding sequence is TGTGCCAGTAGTATCCGCGACAGGGGAGGTGGCAATCAGCCCCAGCATTTT.

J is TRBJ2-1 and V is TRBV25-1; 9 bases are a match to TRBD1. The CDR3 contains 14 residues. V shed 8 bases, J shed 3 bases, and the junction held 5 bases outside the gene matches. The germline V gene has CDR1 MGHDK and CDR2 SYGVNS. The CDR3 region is CASRGGQGYNEQFF. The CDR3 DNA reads TGTGCCAGCCGCGGGGGACAGGGCTACAATGAGCAGTTCTTC.